The TCR beta chain described here comes from a study of T cell responses to AZD1222 COVID-19 vaccine (dated by TCRdb to the early 2020s). Regarding the study in general: A total of 240 or so trial participants underwent TCR sequencing, of whom approximately 200 had received two doses of AZD1222 and around 25 had received two doses of the MenACWY control vaccine. Trial participants were enrolled by age into subgroups of 18-55, 56-69 and 70-plus years, and approximately 150, 30 and 60 TCR-sequenced participants, respectively, were included in these subgroups.

As to this clone: Its antigen remains undetermined. No quality values exist for individual bases; no much larger clone is one base distant.

The CDR3 regions of human TCRbeta chains were analyzed by immunosequencing. Under the source paper's analysis protocol: Repertoire TCRs were matched against a reference library of SARS-CoV-2-specific TCRs generated with the MIRA antigen-specificity platform. Breadth was defined as the fraction of unique TCRs that were SARS-CoV-2-associated, and depth was defined as the fraction of total T cells that were SARS-CoV-2-associated. Using the MIRA data, each spike-specific TCR was mapped to the spike region that the TCR reacts to and placed in a CD4 or CD8 class. Log10-transformed breadth and depth values were compared by one-way ANOVA with Sidak's multiple comparisons tests. TCRdb provides this immuneACCESS table in a form limited to in-frame rearrangements. Some clones are lacking; in checked studies, under half of them reflect an unresolved V gene, and why the rest are absent is not known. V and J calls and clone size are those listed in that table; D and trimming were worked out from the DNA. The sample table contains tens of thousands of clones; only one count was recorded for approximately 90% of them. 0.95% to 1.2% of the sample is taken by the ten largest.

Study-level results and caveats: Reportedly, almost half of the unique spike-specific TCRs recognized epitopes lying outside the regions that are mutated in the B.1.351 and B.1.1.7 variants. In the small 56-69-year group, the increase in depth fell short of significance, most likely because of low power. CD4 TCRs associated with the vaccine covered the entire spike protein, and the dominant responses were in regions 160-218 and 743-854. Only 5 to 7 AZD1222 recipients were SARS-CoV-2 seropositive at baseline, limiting conclusions about previously exposed vaccinees. Because no samples from the day 14 peak response were available, repertoires could be characterized only after the peak T cell response. A significant rise in spike-specific TCR breadth and depth was observed after two AZD1222 doses relative to day 0 and relative to MenACWY recipients. Most participants were white British and females outnumbered males, and the authors suggested that clonal diversity may have been underestimated.

Read against the paper, the sample's time point label means: about 28 days (+/-7) after the second vaccine dose. AZD1222 recipients whose second dose came at about 4 weeks and those whose second dose came at about 12 weeks were combined into one group, since spike-specific TCR depth and breadth did not differ between the two schedules. Vaccinee samples were obtained from the UK trials COV001 and COV002, which included a single-blind randomized controlled phase 2/3 trial of AZD1222 (ChAdOx1 nCoV-19) in healthy adults. For TCRbeta chain sequencing, PBMC samples from trial participants were taken at day 0 and at day 28 after the second dose. Relative to germline, V is missing 3 bases and J is missing 7 bases, with 7 bases of the junction outside any gene match. The CDR3 contains 14 residues, cysteine and phenylalanine counted. The DNA shown is the 42-base CDR3, in frame from base 1. As encoded in the germline V gene, CDR1 is SGDLS while CDR2 is YYNGEE.

The specimen comprised peripheral blood, sampled 28 days after the second AZD1222 dose. The receptor's source is an adult who received the AZD1222 COVID-19 vaccine. The rearranged chain carries TRBV9 and TRBJ2-1; a stretch of 7 junction bases matches TRBD2. The sequence in DNA is TGTGCCAGCAGCGCCCGGGACTACTCGAATGAGCAGTTCTTC. Translated, it gives CASSARDYSNEQFF.